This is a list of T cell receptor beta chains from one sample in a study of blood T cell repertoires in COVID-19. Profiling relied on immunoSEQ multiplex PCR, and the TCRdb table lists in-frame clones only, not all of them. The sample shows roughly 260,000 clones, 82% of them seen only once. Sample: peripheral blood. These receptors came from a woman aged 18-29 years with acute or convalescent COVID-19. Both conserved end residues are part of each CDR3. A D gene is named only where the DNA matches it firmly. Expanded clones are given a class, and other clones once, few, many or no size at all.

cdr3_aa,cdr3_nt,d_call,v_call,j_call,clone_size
CASSQSDSVNTEAFF,TGTGCCAGCAGCCAATCGGACAGCGTGAACACTGAAGCTTTCTTT,.,TRBV3-1/TRBV3-2,TRBJ1-1,.
CASRASGDNEQFF,TGTGCCAGTAGGGCTAGCGGGGATAATGAGCAGTTCTTC,TRBD2,TRBV19,TRBJ2-1,few
CASSLRGLNTEAFF,TGTGCCAGCAGTTTGCGGGGCCTGAACACTGAAGCTTTCTTT,.,TRBV27,TRBJ1-1,.
CASSVGGTGELFF,TGTGCCAGCAGCGTTGGCGGCACCGGGGAGCTGTTTTTT,.,TRBV9,TRBJ2-2,.
CARGGDGRNQPQHF,TGTGCCAGAGGGGGGGACGGTCGAAATCAGCCCCAGCATTTT,.,TRBV2,TRBJ1-5,.
CASSYAQGSSKQYF,TGTGCCAGCAGTTACGCGCAGGGGAGTAGCAAGCAGTACTTC,.,TRBV6-5,TRBJ2-7,.
CASSYLSLSGANVLTF,TGTGCCAGCAGTTACCTGAGCCTCTCTGGGGCCAACGTCCTGACTTTC,.,TRBV6-2/TRBV6-3,TRBJ2-6,.
CASSRLAGYQETQYF,TGTGCCAGCAGCAGACTAGCGGGTTACCAAGAGACCCAGTACTTC,TRBD2,TRBV5-6,TRBJ2-5,.
CASSIDPRGNEQFF,TGTGCCAGTAGTATAGATCCACGAGGTAATGAGCAGTTCTTC,.,TRBV19,TRBJ2-1,many
CAISAGQGGTEAFF,TGTGCCATCAGTGCGGGACAGGGCGGCACTGAAGCTTTCTTT,TRBD1,TRBV10-3,TRBJ1-1,.
CAWGETGTGYTF,TGTGCCTGGGGGGAGACAGGGACCGGCTACACCTTC,TRBD1,TRBV30,TRBJ1-2,few
CASSQDYPYEQYF,TGCGCCAGCAGTCAGGATTATCCCTACGAGCAGTACTTC,.,TRBV4-1,TRBJ2-7,.
CASSVVGGFGGYTF,TGTGCCAGCAGCGTAGTGGGGGGGTTTGGAGGCTACACCTTC,.,TRBV9,TRBJ1-2,.
CASSQGGSKNIQYF,TGTGCCAGCAGCCAAGGAGGGTCCAAAAACATTCAGTACTTC,.,TRBV4-2,TRBJ2-4,.
CASSPRRETQYF,TGTGCCAGCAGCCCCCGCCGGGAGACCCAGTACTTC,.,TRBV7-9,TRBJ2-5,.
CASSLATEETQYF,TGTGCCAGCAGCTTGGCAACCGAAGAGACCCAGTACTTC,.,TRBV13,TRBJ2-5,.